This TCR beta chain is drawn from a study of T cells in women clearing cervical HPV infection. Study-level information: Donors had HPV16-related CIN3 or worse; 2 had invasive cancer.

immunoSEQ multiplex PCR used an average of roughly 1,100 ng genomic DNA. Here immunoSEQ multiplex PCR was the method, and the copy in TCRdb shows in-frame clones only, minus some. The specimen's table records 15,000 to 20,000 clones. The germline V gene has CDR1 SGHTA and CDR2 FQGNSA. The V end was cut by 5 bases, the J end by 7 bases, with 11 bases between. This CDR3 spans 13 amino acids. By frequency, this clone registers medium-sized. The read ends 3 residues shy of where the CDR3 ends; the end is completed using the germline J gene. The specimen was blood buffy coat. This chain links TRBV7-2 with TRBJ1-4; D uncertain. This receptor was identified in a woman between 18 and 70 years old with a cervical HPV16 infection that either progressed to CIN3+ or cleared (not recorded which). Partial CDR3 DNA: TGTGCCAGCAGCCGAGTAGGGTTTGAAAAA. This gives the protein CASSRVGFEK. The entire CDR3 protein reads CASSRVGFEKLFF. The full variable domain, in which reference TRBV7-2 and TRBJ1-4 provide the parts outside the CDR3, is GAGVSQSPSNKVTEKGKDVELRCDPISGHTALYWYRQSLGQGLEFLIYFQGNSAPDKSGLPSDRFSAERTGGSVSTLTIQRTQQEDSAVYLCASSRVGFEKLFFGSGTQLSVL.